Shown below are 4 T cell receptor beta chains from a single sample sequenced in a study of post-analysis software for immune sequencing data (dated by TCRdb to about 2015). Library method: PCR. TCRdb names Illumina HiSeq 2500 as the instrument used. To reduce PCR and sequencing biases, unique molecular identifiers were incorporated into the TCR beta cDNA libraries. TCRdb reworked the public reads: Q25 trimming with fastp, MiXCR clone assembly, productive beta chains retained. CDR3 protein sequences are deduplicated, and each keeps its most common genes and DNA. Here the sample has some 260,000 distinct CDR3 sequences; 36% occur a single time. The ten largest clones capture under 5.5% of the sample. What these receptors recognize is not known. Results and caveats for the whole study, not just this receptor: Significantly higher frequencies in patients than in controls were found for roughly five TRBV segments, including TRBV5-6, TRBV5-1 and TRBV20-1.

The sequenced material came from blood. The receptors were gathered from a girl aged 5-17 years with multiple sclerosis.

This clonotype was found many times. This chain connects TRBV28 to TRBJ2-5; TRBD1 aligns across 12 bases. Trimming removed 7 bases from V and 5 bases from J; junction bases left unmatched: 8. CDR1 MDHEN and CDR2 SYDVKM come from the germline V gene. The CDR3 covers 15 residues. The CDR3 loop is CASKSAGTGGETQYF. Here the CDR3 DNA reads TGTGCCAGCAAATCTGCCGGGACAGGGGGCGAGACCCAGTACTTC.

There are many counts of this clonotype. CDR3 protein: CASSDTQGGNQPQHF. DNA of the CDR3: TGTGCCAGCAGTGACACCCAGGGGGGAAATCAGCCCCAGCATTTT. The V call is TRBV6-1, the J call TRBJ1-5; 7 bases align to TRBD1. CDR3 size: 15 residues. V shed 3 bases and J 4 bases; nucleotides not matched to a gene: 6. Looked up from germline, CDR1 is MNHNS and CDR2 is SASEGT.

As to this clonotype: This sequence may be a read error, since a much larger clone differs from it by one base. The chain joins TRBV5-1 to TRBJ1-2; a weak D match, TRBD1 (6 bases). The CDR3 runs to 15 residues. Germline lookup yields CDR1 SGHRS and CDR2 YFSETQ. Here the CDR3 reads CAGSLAPGDDYGYTF. Here the CDR3 DNA reads TGCGCCGGCAGCTTGGCTCCAGGGGACGACTATGGCTACACCTTC.

This chain joins TRBV6-1 and TRBJ1-1; maybe TRBD1 (6 bases). The ends were cut back, 3 bases at V and 11 bases at J, with 13 bases in the middle. CDR1 MNHNS and CDR2 SASEGT come from the germline V gene. The CDR3 has 12 amino acids. The CDR3: CASSEAGARAFF. As DNA, the CDR3 is TGTGCCAGCAGTGAGGCGGGGGCACGGGCTTTCTTT.